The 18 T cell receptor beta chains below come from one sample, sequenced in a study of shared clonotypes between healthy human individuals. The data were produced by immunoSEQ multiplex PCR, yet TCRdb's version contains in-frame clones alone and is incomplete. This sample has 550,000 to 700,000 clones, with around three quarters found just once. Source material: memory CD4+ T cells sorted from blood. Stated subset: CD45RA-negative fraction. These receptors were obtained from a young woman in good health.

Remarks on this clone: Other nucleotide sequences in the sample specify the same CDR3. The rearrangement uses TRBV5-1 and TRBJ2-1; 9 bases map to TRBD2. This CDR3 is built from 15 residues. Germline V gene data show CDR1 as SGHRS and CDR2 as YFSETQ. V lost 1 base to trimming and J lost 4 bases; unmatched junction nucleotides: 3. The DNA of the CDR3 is TGCGCCAGCAGCTTGAGCACTAGCGGGTACAATGAGCAGTTCTTC. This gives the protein CASSLSTSGYNEQFF.

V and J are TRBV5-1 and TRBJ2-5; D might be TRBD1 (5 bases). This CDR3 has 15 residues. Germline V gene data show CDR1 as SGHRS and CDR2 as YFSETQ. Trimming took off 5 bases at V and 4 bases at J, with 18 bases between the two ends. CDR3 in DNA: TGCGCCAGCAGTATTGGGGCAGGCGGTTTAGAGACCCAGTACTTC. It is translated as CASSIGAGGLETQYF.

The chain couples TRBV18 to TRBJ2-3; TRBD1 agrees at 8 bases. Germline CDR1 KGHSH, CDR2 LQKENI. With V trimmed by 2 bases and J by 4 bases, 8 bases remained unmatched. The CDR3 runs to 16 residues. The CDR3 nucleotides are TGTGCCAGCTCACCAGCGAAACAGGGGGGATCAGATACGCAGTATTTT. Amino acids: CASSPAKQGGSDTQYF.

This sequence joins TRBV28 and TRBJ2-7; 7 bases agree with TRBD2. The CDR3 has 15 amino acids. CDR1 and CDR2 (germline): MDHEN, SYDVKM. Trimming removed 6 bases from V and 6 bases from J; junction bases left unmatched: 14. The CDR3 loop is CASRSSGSWGGEQYF. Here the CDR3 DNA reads TGTGCCAGCAGGTCCTCAGGGTCATGGGGGGGCGAGCAGTACTTC.

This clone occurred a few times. As DNA, the CDR3 is TGTGCCAGCAGCTCGGGGAGACAGTCGTTCACCGGGGAGCTGTTTTTT. Protein: CASSSGRQSFTGELFF. The chain joins TRBV21-1 to TRBJ2-2. TRBV21-1 is given as a pseudogene. The CDR3 has 16 residues.

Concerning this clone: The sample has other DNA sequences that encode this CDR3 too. In DNA, the CDR3 is TGTGCCAGCAGCTTGGCCGAGTCAGAGACCCAGTACTTC. The encoded protein is CASSLAESETQYF. This chain links TRBV5-4 with TRBJ2-5; D unclear. Looked up from germline, CDR1 is SGHNT and CDR2 is YYREEE (reference sequence). This CDR3 has 13 residues. V was clipped by 0 bases and J by 4 bases, with 7 bases between them.

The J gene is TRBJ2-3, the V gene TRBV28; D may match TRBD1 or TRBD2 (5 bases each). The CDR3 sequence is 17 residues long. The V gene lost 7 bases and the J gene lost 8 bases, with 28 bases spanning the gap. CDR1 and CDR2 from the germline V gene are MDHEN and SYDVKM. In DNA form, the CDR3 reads TGTGCCAGCATCCCTCCCCTAGGGACGGGTCGGCTCGGTACGCAGTATTTT. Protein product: CASIPPLGTGRLGTQYF.

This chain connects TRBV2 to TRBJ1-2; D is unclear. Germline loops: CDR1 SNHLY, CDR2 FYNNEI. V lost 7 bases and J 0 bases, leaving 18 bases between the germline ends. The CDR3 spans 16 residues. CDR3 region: CASTDTRAAANYGYTF. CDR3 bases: TGTGCCAGCACTGACACTAGGGCAGCAGCTAACTATGGCTACACCTTC.

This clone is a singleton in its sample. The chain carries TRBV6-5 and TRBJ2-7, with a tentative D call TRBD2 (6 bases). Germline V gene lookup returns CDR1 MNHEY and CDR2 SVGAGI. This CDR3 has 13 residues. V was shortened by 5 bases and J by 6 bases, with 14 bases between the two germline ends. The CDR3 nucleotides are TGTGCCAGCAGTCCCCCTTCCGGGGGCGAGCAGTACTTC. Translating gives CASSPPSGGEQYF.

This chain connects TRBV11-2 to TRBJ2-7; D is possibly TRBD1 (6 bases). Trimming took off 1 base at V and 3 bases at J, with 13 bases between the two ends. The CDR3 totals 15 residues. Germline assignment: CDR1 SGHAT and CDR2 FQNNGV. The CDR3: CASSLGTDIIYEQYF. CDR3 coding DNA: TGTGCCAGCAGCTTAGGGACAGACATAATCTACGAGCAGTACTTC.

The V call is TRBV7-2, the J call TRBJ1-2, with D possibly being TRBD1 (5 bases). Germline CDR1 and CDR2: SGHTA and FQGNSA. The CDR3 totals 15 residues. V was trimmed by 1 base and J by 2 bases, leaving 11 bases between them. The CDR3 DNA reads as TGTGCCAGCAGCTTAGTGGGGGGGGACAACTATGGCTACACCTTC. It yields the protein CASSLVGGDNYGYTF.

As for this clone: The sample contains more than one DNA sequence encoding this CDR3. The CDR3 here is CASSGGHENTEAFF. The CDR3 nucleotides are TGCGCCAGCAGCGGGGGACATGAGAACACTGAAGCTTTCTTT. The chain recombines TRBV5-1 with TRBJ1-1; a weak D match, TRBD1 (6 bases). The germline CDR1 and CDR2 sequences are SGHRS and YFSETQ. CDR3 length equals 14 residues. The V gene lost 4 bases and the J gene lost 1 base, with 11 bases spanning the gap.

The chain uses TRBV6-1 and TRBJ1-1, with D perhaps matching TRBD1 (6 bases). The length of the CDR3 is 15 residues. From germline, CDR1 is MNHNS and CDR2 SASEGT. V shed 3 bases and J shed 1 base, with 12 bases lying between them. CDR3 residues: CASSDLGQPNTEAFF. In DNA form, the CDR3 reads TGTGCCAGCAGTGACTTAGGACAGCCGAACACTGAAGCTTTCTTT.

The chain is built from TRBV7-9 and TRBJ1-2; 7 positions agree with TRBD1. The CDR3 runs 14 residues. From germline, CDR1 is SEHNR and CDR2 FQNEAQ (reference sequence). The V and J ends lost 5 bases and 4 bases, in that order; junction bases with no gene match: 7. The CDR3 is CASSPQRDSYGYTF. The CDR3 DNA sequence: TGTGCCAGCAGCCCCCAGCGGGACAGCTATGGCTACACCTTC.

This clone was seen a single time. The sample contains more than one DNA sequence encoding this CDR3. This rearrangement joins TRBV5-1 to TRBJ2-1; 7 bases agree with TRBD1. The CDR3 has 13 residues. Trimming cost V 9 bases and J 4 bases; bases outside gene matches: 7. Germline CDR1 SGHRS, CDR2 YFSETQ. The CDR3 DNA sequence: TGCGCCACGGGAACAGGGGAATACAATGAGCAGTTCTTC. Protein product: CATGTGEYNEQFF.

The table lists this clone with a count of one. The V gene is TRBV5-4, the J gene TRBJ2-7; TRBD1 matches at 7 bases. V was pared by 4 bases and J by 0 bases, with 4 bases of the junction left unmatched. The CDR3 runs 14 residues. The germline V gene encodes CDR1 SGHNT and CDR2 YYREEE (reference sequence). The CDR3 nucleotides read TGTGCCAGCAGCGAGGGACAGTACTCCTACGAGCAGTACTTC. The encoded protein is CASSEGQYSYEQYF.

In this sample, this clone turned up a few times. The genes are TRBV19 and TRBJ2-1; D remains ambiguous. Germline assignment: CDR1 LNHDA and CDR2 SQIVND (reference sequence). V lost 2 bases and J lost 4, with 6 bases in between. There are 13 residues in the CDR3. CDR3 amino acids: CASSISPYNEQFF. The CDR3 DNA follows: TGTGCCAGTAGTATAAGTCCATACAATGAGCAGTTCTTC.

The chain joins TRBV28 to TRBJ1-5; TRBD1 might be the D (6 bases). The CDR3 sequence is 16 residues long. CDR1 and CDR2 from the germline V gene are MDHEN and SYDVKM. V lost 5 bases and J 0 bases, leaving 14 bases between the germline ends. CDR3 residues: CASSVDSSFSNQPQHF. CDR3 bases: TGTGCCAGCAGTGTGGACAGTTCCTTTAGCAATCAGCCCCAGCATTTT.